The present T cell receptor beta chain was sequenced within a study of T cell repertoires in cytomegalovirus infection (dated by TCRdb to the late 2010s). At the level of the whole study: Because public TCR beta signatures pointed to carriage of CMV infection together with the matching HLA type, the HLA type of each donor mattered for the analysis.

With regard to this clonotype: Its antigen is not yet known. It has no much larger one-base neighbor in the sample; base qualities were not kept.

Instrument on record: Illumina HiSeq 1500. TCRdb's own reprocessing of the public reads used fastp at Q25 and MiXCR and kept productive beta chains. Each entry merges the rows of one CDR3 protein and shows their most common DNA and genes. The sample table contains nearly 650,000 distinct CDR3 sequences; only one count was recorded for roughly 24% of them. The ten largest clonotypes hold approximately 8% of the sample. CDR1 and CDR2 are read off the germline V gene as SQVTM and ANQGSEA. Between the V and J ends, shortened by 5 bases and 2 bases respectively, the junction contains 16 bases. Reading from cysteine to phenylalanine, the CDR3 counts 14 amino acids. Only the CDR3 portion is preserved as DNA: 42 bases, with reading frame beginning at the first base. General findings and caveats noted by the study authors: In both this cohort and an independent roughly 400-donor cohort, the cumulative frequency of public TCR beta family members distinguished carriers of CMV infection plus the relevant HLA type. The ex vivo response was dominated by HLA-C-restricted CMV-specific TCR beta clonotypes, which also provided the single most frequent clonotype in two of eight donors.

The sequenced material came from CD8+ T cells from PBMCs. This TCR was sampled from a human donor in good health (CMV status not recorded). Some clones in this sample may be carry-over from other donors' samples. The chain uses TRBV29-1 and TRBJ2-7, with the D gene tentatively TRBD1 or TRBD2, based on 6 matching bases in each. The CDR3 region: CSVLGGTRAYEQYF. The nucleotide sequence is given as TGCAGCGTTCTAGGGGGGACGCGTGCCTACGAGCAGTACTTC.